This T cell receptor beta chain was profiled in a study of PD-1 blockade in classical Hodgkin lymphoma. Background on the study: Patients received nivolumab 3 mg/kg intravenously every 2 weeks. Study findings and constraints: A reduction in baseline TCR diversity was reportedly seen in newly diagnosed patients relative to healthy donors. By C4D1, diversity of CD4+ TCRs had risen significantly, whereas that of CD8+ TCRs had not.

In its sample, this clone was seen once. Its antigen is not known. TCRdb's table, derived via immunoSEQ multiplex PCR, lists solely in-frame clones and lacks some. The sample consists of about 18,000 clones, around 80% of them appearing once. Described time point: cycle 4 day 1 (C4D1), after 6 weeks of nivolumab. Every single patient, without exception, relapsed after autologous stem cell transplantation, and brentuximab vedotin exposure varied. The study purified CD4+ T cells from thawed PBMCs using magnetic negative selection. Responses achieved at best were complete response, partial response or progressive disease. Germline V gene data show CDR1 as LNHDA and CDR2 as SQIVND (reference sequence). After removal of 6 bases from V and 2 bases from J, the junction contained 4 bases not matched to a gene. This CDR3 is 14 amino acids long.

The sample in question was CD4+ T cells from blood, obtained before the fourth cycle of nivolumab. This TCR was sampled from a human donor with classical Hodgkin lymphoma. The gene calls are TRBV19 and TRBJ1-1; 9 bases match TRBD1. The CDR3: CASSRDRVNTEAFF. In DNA form, the CDR3 reads TGTGCCAGTAGCCGGGACAGGGTAAACACTGAAGCTTTCTTT. The full variable domain, in which reference TRBV19 and TRBJ1-1 provide the parts outside the CDR3, is DGGITQSPKYLFRKEGQNVTLSCEQNLNHDAMYWYRQDPGQGLRLIYYSQIVNDFQKGDIAEGYSVSREKKESFPLTVTSAQKNPTAFYLCASSRDRVNTEAFFGQGTRLTVV.